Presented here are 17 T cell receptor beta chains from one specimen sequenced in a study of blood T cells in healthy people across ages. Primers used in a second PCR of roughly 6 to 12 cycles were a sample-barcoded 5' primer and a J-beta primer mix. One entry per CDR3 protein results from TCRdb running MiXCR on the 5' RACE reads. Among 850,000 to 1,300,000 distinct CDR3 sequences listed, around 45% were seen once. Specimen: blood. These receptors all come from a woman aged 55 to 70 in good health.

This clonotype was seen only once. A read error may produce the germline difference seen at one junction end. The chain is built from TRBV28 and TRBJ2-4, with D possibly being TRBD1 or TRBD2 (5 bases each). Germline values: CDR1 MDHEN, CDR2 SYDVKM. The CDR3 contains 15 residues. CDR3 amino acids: CASGLPGGGKNIQYF. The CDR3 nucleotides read TGTGCCAGCGGTTTGCCTGGGGGTGGCAAAAACATTCAGTACTTC.

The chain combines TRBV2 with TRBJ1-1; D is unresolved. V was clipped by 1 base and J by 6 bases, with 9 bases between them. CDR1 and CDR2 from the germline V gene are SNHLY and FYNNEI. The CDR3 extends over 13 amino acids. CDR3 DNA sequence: TGTGCCAGCAGTGAAGGGACCTTCTCTGAAGCTTTCTTT. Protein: CASSEGTFSEAFF.

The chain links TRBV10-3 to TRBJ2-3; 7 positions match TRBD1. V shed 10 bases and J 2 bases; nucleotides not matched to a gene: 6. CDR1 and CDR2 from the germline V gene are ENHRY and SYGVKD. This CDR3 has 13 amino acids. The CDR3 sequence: CATQGTDTDTQYF. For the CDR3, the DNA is TGTGCCACCCAAGGGACAGACACAGATACGCAGTATTTT.

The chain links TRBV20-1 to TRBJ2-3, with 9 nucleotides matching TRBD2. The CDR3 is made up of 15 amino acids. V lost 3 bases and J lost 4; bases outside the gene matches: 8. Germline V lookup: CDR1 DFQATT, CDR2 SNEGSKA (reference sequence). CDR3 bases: TGCAGTGCTAGCGCGACTAGCGGAGGCCCAGATACGCAGTATTTT. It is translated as CSASATSGGPDTQYF.

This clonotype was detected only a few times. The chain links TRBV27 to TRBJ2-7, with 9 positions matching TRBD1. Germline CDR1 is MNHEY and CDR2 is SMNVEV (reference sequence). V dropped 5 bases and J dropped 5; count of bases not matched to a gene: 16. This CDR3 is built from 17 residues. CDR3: CASSPRFGRDRANEQYF. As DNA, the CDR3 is TGTGCCAGCAGTCCCCGTTTCGGGCGGGACAGGGCGAACGAGCAGTACTTC.

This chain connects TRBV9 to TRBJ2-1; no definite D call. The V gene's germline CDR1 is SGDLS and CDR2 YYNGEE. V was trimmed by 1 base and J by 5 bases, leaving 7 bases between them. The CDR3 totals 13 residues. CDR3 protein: CASSVTPDNEQFF. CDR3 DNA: TGTGCCAGCAGCGTAACCCCGGACAATGAGCAGTTCTTC.

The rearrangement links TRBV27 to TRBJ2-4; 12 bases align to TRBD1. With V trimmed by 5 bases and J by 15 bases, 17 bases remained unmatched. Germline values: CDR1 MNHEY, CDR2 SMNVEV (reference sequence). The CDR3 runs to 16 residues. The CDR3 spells CASSKHSGTGGNERYF. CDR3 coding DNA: TGTGCCAGCAGTAAGCATTCCGGGACAGGGGGCAACGAGCGGTACTTC.

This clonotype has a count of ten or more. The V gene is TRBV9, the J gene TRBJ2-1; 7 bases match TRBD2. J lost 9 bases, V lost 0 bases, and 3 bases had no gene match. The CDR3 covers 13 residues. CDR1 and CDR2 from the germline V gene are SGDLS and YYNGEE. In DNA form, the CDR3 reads TGTGCCAGCAGCGTAGATGGGAGGGGTGAGCAGTTCTTC. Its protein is CASSVDGRGEQFF.

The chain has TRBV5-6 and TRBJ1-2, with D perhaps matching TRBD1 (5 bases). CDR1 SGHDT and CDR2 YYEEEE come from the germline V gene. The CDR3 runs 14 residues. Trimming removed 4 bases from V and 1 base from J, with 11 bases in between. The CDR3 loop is CASSPGRINYGYTF. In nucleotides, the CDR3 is TGTGCCAGCAGCCCGGGACGGATTAACTATGGCTACACCTTC.

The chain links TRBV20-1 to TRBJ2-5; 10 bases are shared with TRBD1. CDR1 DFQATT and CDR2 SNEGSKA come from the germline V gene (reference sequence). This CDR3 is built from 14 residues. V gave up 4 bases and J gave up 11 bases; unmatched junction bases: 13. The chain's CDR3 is CSAKEGTGVREQYF. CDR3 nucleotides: TGCAGTGCTAAGGAGGGGACAGGGGTAAGAGAGCAGTACTTC.

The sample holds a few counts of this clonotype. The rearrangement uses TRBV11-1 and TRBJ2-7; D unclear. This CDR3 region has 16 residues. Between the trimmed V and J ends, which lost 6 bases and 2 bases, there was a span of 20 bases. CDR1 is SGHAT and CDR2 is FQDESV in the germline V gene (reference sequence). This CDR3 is CASSLKAPLLTYEQYF. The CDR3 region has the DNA TGTGCCAGCAGTCTTAAGGCCCCCCTACTAACCTACGAGCAGTACTTC.

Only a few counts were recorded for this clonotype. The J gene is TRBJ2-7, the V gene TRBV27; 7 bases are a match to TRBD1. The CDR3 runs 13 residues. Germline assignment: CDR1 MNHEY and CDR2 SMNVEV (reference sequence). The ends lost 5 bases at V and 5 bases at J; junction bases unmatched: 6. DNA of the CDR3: TGTGCCAGCAGTCCAGCAGGGGGAAACGAGCAGTACTTC. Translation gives CASSPAGGNEQYF.

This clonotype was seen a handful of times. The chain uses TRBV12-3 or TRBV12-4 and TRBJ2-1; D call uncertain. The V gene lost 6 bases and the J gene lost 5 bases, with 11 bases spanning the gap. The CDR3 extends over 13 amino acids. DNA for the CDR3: TGTGCCAGCAGCCTCCTCCAGAACAATGAGCAGTTCTTC. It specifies CASSLLQNNEQFF.

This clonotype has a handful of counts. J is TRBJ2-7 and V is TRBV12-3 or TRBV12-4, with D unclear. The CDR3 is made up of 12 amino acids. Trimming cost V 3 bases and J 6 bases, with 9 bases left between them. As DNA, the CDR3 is TGTGCCAGCAGTTTCAGGCCCGGCGAGCAGTACTTC. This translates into CASSFRPGEQYF.

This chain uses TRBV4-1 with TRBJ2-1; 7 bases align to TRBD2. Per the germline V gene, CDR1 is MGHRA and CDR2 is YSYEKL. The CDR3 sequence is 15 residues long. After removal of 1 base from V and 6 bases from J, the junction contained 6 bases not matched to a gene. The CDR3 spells CASSQVRAGTNEQFF. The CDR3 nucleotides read TGCGCCAGCAGCCAAGTACGAGCGGGAACCAATGAGCAGTTCTTC.

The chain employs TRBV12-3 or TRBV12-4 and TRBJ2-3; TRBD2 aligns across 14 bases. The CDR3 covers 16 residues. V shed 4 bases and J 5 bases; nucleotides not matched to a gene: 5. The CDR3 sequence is CASSSGGLAGVDTQYF. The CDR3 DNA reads TGTGCCAGCAGTTCAGGGGGACTAGCGGGAGTAGATACGCAGTATTTT.

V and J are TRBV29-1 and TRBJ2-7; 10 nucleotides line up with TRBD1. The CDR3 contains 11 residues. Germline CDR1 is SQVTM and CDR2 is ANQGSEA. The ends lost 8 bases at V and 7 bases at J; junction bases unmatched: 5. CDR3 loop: CSMWDRGEQYF. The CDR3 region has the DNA TGCAGCATGTGGGACAGGGGAGAGCAGTACTTC.